This T cell receptor (beta chain) was identified during a study of T cells in Graves' hyperthyroidism and ophthalmopathy. General study points: The model made its ophthalmopathy prediction, and onset followed a median 6.5 months later.

Among ophthalmopathy patients, the Clinical Activity Score reached at least 3, the NOSPECS grade reached at least 4, and duration remained under 3 months. Deletions cut 6 bases from V and 2 bases from J, with 11 bases between. Germline V lookup: CDR1 DFQATT, CDR2 SNEGSKA (reference sequence). CDR3 size: 13 residues. The table lists this clonotype with a count of one. Its antigen is as yet unknown. In this CDR3 the conserved last residue, phenylalanine or tryptophan, is missing, so a read error is likely. Researchers took RNA transcripts and amplified the TCR beta CDR3 regions from them. The TCR CDR3 first-round RT-PCR relied on the HTBI primer set. TCRdb reprocessed the multiplex PCR reads via MiXCR and lists one record per CDR3 protein. The table lists approximately 58,000 distinct CDR3 sequences, about 50% of them singletons.

This chain uses TRBV20-1 with TRBJ1-3, with D tentatively TRBD1 (6 bases). Sequenced: blood. The sequence came from a woman in her twenties or thirties with Graves' ophthalmopathy. Here the CDR3 DNA reads TGCAGTGCGGGGAGGACAGCTGGAAACACCATATATTGT. Protein: CSAGRTAGNTIYC.